This TCR beta chain was sequenced in a study of radiation and T cells in renal cell carcinoma. Study results and limitations: Baseline intratumoral clonotype presence is unknown without pretreatment biopsies. In blood, top tumor clones expanded by 2 weeks, shrinking by 4.

A word on this clone: Its antigen is unidentified.

Produced via immunoSEQ multiplex PCR; TCRdb's table is partial and in-frame only. The table shows over 60,000 clones, with 86% occurring only once. This sample's time point: blood 2 weeks post-SBRT. Treatment indicated: 15 Gy SBRT to primary tumor, nephrectomy 4 weeks later. After SBRT, blood was collected at 2 and 4 weeks, plus baseline. The tumor was a clear cell renal cell carcinoma. J lost 7 bases, V lost 10 bases, and 14 bases had no gene match. Germline values: CDR1 MNHEY, CDR2 SVGAGI. The CDR3 contains 15 residues. The chain carries TRBV6-5 and TRBJ1-5, with 9 bases that match TRBD1. Sequencing was performed on blood, taken from a patient whose treatment included radiotherapy and nephrectomy. This receptor was obtained from a woman aged 45-65 years with renal cell carcinoma. The CDR3 reads CATSLRQGEGQPQHF. DNA of the CDR3: TGTGCCACATCGCTCCGACAGGGGGAAGGACAGCCCCAGCATTTT.